This paragraph reports one TCR beta chain. This sample was taken from a study of blood T cell repertoires in COVID-19. At the level of the study: There were acute and convalescent COVID-19 samples, and they came from the United States, Italy and Spain. From T cells, B-cell-depleted T cells, or PBMCs came the material, which was cDNA or gDNA.

Authors' analysis steps: Amplification from reference gene primers served as the basis for estimated nucleated cell counts. Data came from immunoSEQ multiplex PCR; TCRdb stores just in-frame clones and leaves some out. The V and J calls and the clone size are those of that table, but D and trimming were determined from the DNA. The sample shows around 170,000 clones, 84% of them seen only once. V shed 6 bases and J shed 1 base, with 12 bases lying between them. CDR1 MGHDK and CDR2 SYGVNS come from the germline V gene. This CDR3 has 14 residues. V and J are TRBV25-1 and TRBJ2-5, with a tentative D call TRBD1 (6 bases). The clonotype originates from a man under 40 with active or convalescent COVID-19. Sequenced material: peripheral blood. DNA for the CDR3: TGTGCCAGCAGCTCACCCAGGGGCCAAGAGACCCAGTACTTC. Residues: CASSSPRGQETQYF.